One T cell receptor beta chain is described in this entry. Its antigen is not identified. For the second PCR, which ran for about 7 to 12 cycles, a sample-barcoded 5' primer and a J-beta primer mix were used. TCRdb redid the calling of the 5' RACE reads with MiXCR, one entry per CDR3 protein. The repertoire holds 1.2 million to 1.5 million distinct CDR3 sequences, with around 59% as singletons. The source of the sample is a study of blood T cells in healthy people across ages. The study's findings and limits: While age rose, TCR beta diversity per million T cells dropped in a roughly linear way. Diversity was estimated from one million T cells, and these estimates were considered underestimates.

The CDR3 consists of 17 residues. V dropped 2 bases and J dropped 3; count of bases not matched to a gene: 12. The germline CDR1 and CDR2 sequences are SGHRS and YFSETQ. The sequence came from a man between 18 and 29 years old in good health. The sample taken for sequencing was blood. This chain uses TRBV5-1 with TRBJ2-3; 7 bases are a match to TRBD1. DNA of the CDR3: TGCGCCAGCAGCTTCCCTACAGGGGCCGGTGGTACAGATACGCAGTATTTT. It specifies CASSFPTGAGGTDTQYF.